This is a list of T cell receptor beta chains from one sample in a study of blood T cells in healthy people across ages. TCRdb passed the 5' RACE reads through MiXCR, listing each CDR3 protein once. The table has fewer than 800,000 distinct CDR3 sequences, about 52% seen once. Sequenced input: blood. The receptors derive from a woman aged 55 to 70 in good health. Each CDR3 is given with its conserved first and last residue. The D gene is left open where the match is weak. Clone size is shown for a subset of rows, as once, few, many or a class of expanded clone.

D: NA
V: TRBV20-1
size: NA
J: TRBJ2-7
CDR3: CSPGETYEQYF

D: NA
V: TRBV9
size: NA
J: TRBJ1-1
CDR3: CASSVDGTTEAFF

D: NA
V: TRBV29-1
size: few
J: TRBJ1-1
CDR3: CSVEKPLNTEAFF

D: NA
V: TRBV20-1
size: once
J: TRBJ2-7
CDR3: CSARKQASYEQYF

D: TRBD1
V: TRBV7-2
size: once
J: TRBJ2-5
CDR3: CASSSKTSGTGFANEQYF

D: NA
V: TRBV4-2
size: many
J: TRBJ2-5
CDR3: CASSPGGQRETQYF

D: NA
V: TRBV4-2
size: NA
J: TRBJ1-1
CDR3: CASSQDRRNTEAFF

D: TRBD2
V: TRBV4-3
size: many
J: TRBJ2-5
CDR3: CASSPKAAGGNQETQYF

D: NA
V: TRBV12-5
size: NA
J: TRBJ2-5
CDR3: CASGFRQETQYF

D: NA
V: TRBV2
size: once
J: TRBJ1-1
CDR3: CASSQGEGAFF

D: TRBD2
V: TRBV6-2/TRBV6-3
size: once
J: TRBJ2-7
CDR3: CASSKTSGDPYEQYF

D: NA
V: TRBV5-1
size: few
J: TRBJ1-1
CDR3: CASSFKVARADLNTEAFF

D: TRBD1
V: TRBV18
size: NA
J: NA
CDR3: CASSPPEQGAYSYEQYF

D: NA
V: TRBV4-2
size: NA
J: TRBJ2-3
CDR3: CASSQVTGYSDTQYF

D: NA
V: TRBV3-1
size: NA
J: TRBJ2-1
CDR3: CASSQGWVPNEQFF

D: NA
V: TRBV7-2
size: few
J: TRBJ2-7
CDR3: CASSPPPGNYEQYF

D: NA
V: TRBV20-1
size: NA
J: TRBJ2-7
CDR3: CSASGTYSYEQYF

D: NA
V: TRBV10-3
size: NA
J: TRBJ1-2
CDR3: CAISERGDYGYTF

D: TRBD2
V: TRBV2
size: NA
J: TRBJ2-1
CDR3: CASSPRTSADEQFF

D: NA
V: TRBV15
size: NA
J: TRBJ2-3
CDR3: CATSRRIRIDTDTQYF

D: TRBD2
V: TRBV6-2/TRBV6-3
size: NA
J: TRBJ2-7
CDR3: CASTQPGLATYEQYF

D: TRBD2
V: TRBV20-1
size: NA
J: TRBJ2-2
CDR3: CSARGGTSVPGELFF

D: TRBD1
V: TRBV27
size: NA
J: TRBJ2-3
CDR3: CASSRGGIQTDTQYF

D: NA
V: TRBV9
size: NA
J: TRBJ2-1
CDR3: CASSVGGLDEQFF

D: NA
V: TRBV6-5
size: once
J: TRBJ2-1
CDR3: CASSRDSLGNEQFF

D: TRBD2
V: TRBV20-1
size: NA
J: TRBJ2-3
CDR3: CSARDPSGGRRRTDTQYF

D: TRBD2
V: TRBV7-9
size: NA
J: TRBJ2-1
CDR3: CASSEIAGVKLEQFF

D: NA
V: TRBV24-1
size: NA
J: TRBJ1-2
CDR3: CATSDADTYGYTF